This T cell receptor (beta chain) was identified in a study of patients and donors after allogeneic stem cell transplantation. TCRdb reanalysed the RT-PCR reads using MiXCR and keeps one entry per CDR3 protein. The table has hundreds of thousands of distinct CDR3 sequences, more than 15% seen once. Germline V gene lookup returns CDR1 MNHEY and CDR2 SVGAGI. Trimming pared 1 base from V and 5 bases from J, leaving 8 bases between. The CDR3 covers 14 residues. Sequencing was carried out using blood, either unsorted or a sorted T cell fraction (not recorded which). The receptor was isolated from a human donor who was either an allogeneic HSCT recipient or a stem cell or donor lymphocyte infusion donor (not recorded which). It is not recorded whose cells these are; they may come from a transplant donor. The V and J genes are TRBV6-5 and TRBJ1-4; a possible D gene is TRBD1 (5 bases). The chain's CDR3 is CASSYWGQNEKLFF. The DNA for the CDR3 is TGTGCCAGCAGTTACTGGGGCCAAAATGAAAAACTGTTTTTT.